This T cell receptor (beta chain) was profiled in a study of CD8+ T cells in alopecia areata. Following RNA extraction, reverse transcription yielded cDNA that acted as the sequencing template. This table comes from immunoSEQ multiplex PCR, and its TCRdb copy is limited to in-frame clones, with some not included. There are hundreds of thousands of clones in the sample; around 67% occur only once, and approximately 1.2% lies in the top ten. The germline CDR1 and CDR2 sequences are SGHRS and YFSETQ. V dropped 6 bases and J dropped 0 bases, with 10 bases sitting between them. This CDR3 is built from 14 residues.

This chain joins TRBV5-1 and TRBJ2-1; maybe TRBD2 (5 bases). The receptor was isolated from a human donor with alopecia areata. The source was CD4+ T cells sorted from blood, collected at week 0. The CDR3 sequence: CASMRAASYNEQFF. The CDR3 nucleotides read TGCGCCAGCATGCGGGCCGCCTCCTACAATGAGCAGTTCTTC. The full variable domain, with the rest looked up from reference TRBV5-1 and TRBJ2-1, is KAGVTQTPRYLIKTRGQQVTLSCSPISGHRSVSWYQQTPGQGLQFLFEYFSETQRNKGNFPGRFSGRQFSNSRSEMNVSTLELGDSALYLCASMRAASYNEQFFGPGTRLTVL.